The 29 T cell receptor beta chains in this list originate from one sample, sequenced in a study of beta chain features in type 1 diabetes. The isolated RNA, all of it, was reverse transcribed, so expressed TCRB transcripts were what got sequenced. The repertoire was sequenced with immunoSEQ multiplex PCR; TCRdb's copy has only in-frame clones and lacks some. The data show 400,000 to 450,000 clones, around 14% seen once. The sample consisted of naive CD4+ T cells from blood. These receptors were obtained from a man aged 25-45 years in good health.

The chain carries TRBV5-1 and TRBJ2-5; 9 positions match TRBD2. Germline values: CDR1 SGHRS, CDR2 YFSETQ. Trimming cost V 4 bases and J 4 bases; bases outside gene matches: 11. The CDR3 is 16 amino acids. This CDR3 reads CASSIQLSGGTETQYF. CDR3 nucleotides: TGCGCCAGCAGCATTCAACTTAGCGGGGGAACAGAGACCCAGTACTTC.

The rearrangement links TRBV19 to TRBJ2-7; possibly TRBD1 for D (6 bases). Trimming shortened V by 4 bases and J by 3 bases, and 10 bases separated the two germline ends. The length of the CDR3 is 13 residues. From germline, CDR1 is LNHDA and CDR2 SQIVND (reference sequence). DNA for the CDR3: TGTGCCAGTAGTACTCCGGGACACTACGAGCAGTACTTC. It yields the protein CASSTPGHYEQYF. Using reference TRBV19 and TRBJ2-7 for the parts outside the CDR3, the full variable domain is DGGITQSPKYLFRKEGQNVTLSCEQNLNHDAMYWYRQDPGQGLRLIYYSQIVNDFQKGDIAEGYSVSREKKESFPLTVTSAQKNPTAFYLCASSTPGHYEQYFGPGTRLTVT.

V is TRBV5-1 and J is TRBJ2-6; 9 bases map to TRBD2. Looked up from germline, CDR1 is SGHRS and CDR2 is YFSETQ. V shed 2 bases, J shed 1 base, and the junction held 4 bases outside the gene matches. This CDR3 has 17 amino acids. The CDR3 loop reads CASSFASGDSGANVLTF. The CDR3 nucleotides read TGCGCCAGCAGCTTCGCTAGCGGGGATTCTGGGGCCAACGTCCTGACTTTC.

The V and J genes are TRBV6-5 and TRBJ2-3, with D possibly TRBD1 on 6 matching bases. The CDR3 has 15 amino acids. Trimming took off 0 bases at V and 1 base at J, with 8 bases between the two ends. The germline V gene encodes CDR1 MNHEY and CDR2 SVGAGI. Here the CDR3 reads CASSYSGQRTDTQYF. CDR3 coding DNA: TGTGCCAGCAGTTACTCGGGACAACGCACAGATACGCAGTATTTT.

The chain joins TRBV7-8 to TRBJ2-3; tentative D call: TRBD2 (5 bases). Germline V gives CDR1 SGHVS, CDR2 FQNEAQ. The CDR3 has 12 residues. Deletions cut 5 bases from V and 7 bases from J, with 10 bases between. The CDR3 sequence is CASSTTRNTQYF. Here the CDR3 DNA reads TGTGCCAGCAGCACAACTAGGAATACGCAGTATTTT.

The V call is TRBV13, the J call TRBJ1-3; tentative D call: TRBD1 (6 bases). Trimming shortened V by 5 bases and J by 0 bases, and 17 bases separated the two germline ends. Germline V CDR1 and CDR2: PRHDT, FYEKMQ (reference sequence). The CDR3 sequence is 17 residues long. CDR3 protein: CASSRVGGIGSGNTIYF. The CDR3 DNA sequence: TGTGCCAGCAGCAGAGTAGGGGGTATCGGCTCTGGAAACACCATATATTTT.

The J gene is TRBJ1-2, the V gene TRBV7-9; maybe TRBD1 (5 bases). Germline loops: CDR1 SEHNR, CDR2 FQNEAQ (reference sequence). V was pared by 5 bases and J by 0 bases, with 16 bases between. The CDR3 loop spans 16 amino acids. As DNA, the CDR3 is TGTGCCAGCAGCCGAACAGGAGGGGCCACTAACTATGGCTACACCTTC. Its protein is CASSRTGGATNYGYTF.

V and J are TRBV2 and TRBJ2-4; the D gene is possibly TRBD1 (5 bases). Trimming removed 7 bases from V and 5 bases from J, with 6 bases in between. The CDR3 totals 11 residues. CDR1 and CDR2 (germline): SNHLY, FYNNEI. The CDR3 nucleotides read TGTGCCAGCACCAGGGAAAACATTCAGTACTTC. Translating it yields CASTRENIQYF.

The chain combines TRBV5-1 with TRBJ2-1; D remains unclear. This CDR3 contains 15 residues. In germline, CDR1 is SGHRS, CDR2 YFSETQ. The ends were cut back, 1 base at V and 5 bases at J, with 13 bases in the middle. The CDR3: CASSLSLLGDNEQFF. The CDR3 bases are TGCGCCAGCAGCTTGTCTTTATTAGGAGACAATGAGCAGTTCTTC.

The CDR3: CASSLRGQGNNEQFF. Written as DNA, the CDR3 is TGTGCCAGCAGCTTAAGGGGACAGGGGAACAATGAGCAGTTCTTC. The chain combines TRBV7-9 with TRBJ2-1; TRBD1 matches 10 bases. Germline V gene sequence: CDR1 SEHNR, CDR2 FQNEAQ (reference sequence). The CDR3 consists of 15 residues. The J segment lost 5 bases and the V segment lost 2 bases, leaving 3 bases of the junction unmatched.

This chain joins TRBV18 and TRBJ1-1; D may be TRBD1 (5 bases). This CDR3 comprises 16 residues. Trimming cost V 3 bases and J 0 bases, with 14 bases left between them. Germline-derived CDR1 and CDR2 are KGHSH and LQKENI. CDR3 in amino acids: CASSPAPGTVNTEAFF. CDR3 coding DNA: TGTGCCAGCTCACCGGCACCCGGGACGGTGAACACTGAAGCTTTCTTT.

This chain uses TRBV5-4 with TRBJ2-1; perhaps TRBD2 as D (6 bases). The germline gives CDR1 SGHNT, CDR2 YYREEE (reference sequence). The CDR3 spans 15 residues. V was pared by 0 bases and J by 5 bases, with 12 bases between. The CDR3, as DNA: TGTGCCAGCAGCTTGGTTGCTAGCGTGGACAATGAGCAGTTCTTC. This translates into CASSLVASVDNEQFF.

Only a few counts were recorded for this clone. The chain carries TRBV2 and TRBJ2-1; TRBD2 matches at 7 bases. Trimming took 7 bases from V and 8 from J; bases not matched to a gene: 11. This CDR3 region has 14 residues. CDR1 and CDR2 (germline): SNHLY, FYNNEI. CDR3 sequence: CASTLGEGGDEQFF. The CDR3, as DNA: TGTGCCAGCACCTTGGGGGAGGGCGGGGATGAGCAGTTCTTC.

This clone was seen a few times. The V and J genes are TRBV6-1 and TRBJ2-4; 10 nucleotides match TRBD1. Trimming took 10 bases from V and 6 from J; bases not matched to a gene: 6. The germline V gene has CDR1 MNHNS and CDR2 SASEGT. This CDR3 has 13 amino acids. This CDR3 reads CATVRTGGNIQYF. The DNA of the CDR3 is TGTGCCACCGTTCGGACAGGGGGAAACATTCAGTACTTC.

The table lists this clone with a few counts. The chain is built from TRBV18 and TRBJ2-5; 7 bases are shared with TRBD2. V lost 3 bases, J lost 2 bases, and 18 bases stayed unmatched. CDR3 length equals 19 residues. Germline V lookup: CDR1 KGHSH, CDR2 LQKENI. CDR3 in DNA: TGTGCCAGCTCACCGAGAGCGGACCCCAATGCGGGGGAACAAGAGACCCAGTACTTC. This sequence encodes CASSPRADPNAGEQETQYF.

This clone was observed a few times. The genes are TRBV29-1 and TRBJ2-2; a possible D gene is TRBD2 (6 bases). The V gene's germline CDR1 is SQVTM and CDR2 ANQGSEA. The ends were cut back, 5 bases at V and 3 bases at J, with 10 bases in the middle. This CDR3 contains 13 residues. CDR3 sequence (DNA): TGCAGCGTTAAAGGAGGGGACACCGGGGAGCTGTTTTTT. This translates into CSVKGGDTGELFF.

This clone was counted between two and nine times. This chain joins TRBV19 and TRBJ2-1; D call uncertain. V was cut by 4 bases and J by 3 bases, with 10 bases left in between. Per the germline V gene, CDR1 is LNHDA and CDR2 is SQIVND (reference sequence). The CDR3 totals 14 residues. The CDR3 protein is CASSKMVNYNEQFF. CDR3 coding DNA: TGTGCCAGTAGTAAGATGGTAAACTACAATGAGCAGTTCTTC.

With respect to this clone: The same CDR3 is also encoded by other DNA sequences in this sample. This chain joins TRBV15 and TRBJ1-1; D not resolved. V was trimmed by 0 bases and J by 2 bases, leaving 4 bases between them. CDR3 length: 13 residues. Per germline, CDR1 LNHNV and CDR2 YYDKDF (reference sequence). Here the CDR3 reads CATSRDRNTEAFF. The CDR3 DNA is TGTGCCACCAGCAGAGATCGCAACACTGAAGCTTTCTTT.

CDR3 DNA sequence: TGTGCCAGCAGCTTATCAGGGTCGGCCGGGGAGCTGTTTTTT. It codes for CASSLSGSAGELFF. V and J are TRBV7-3 and TRBJ2-2, with a possible D match to TRBD1 (5 bases). This CDR3 is 14 amino acids long. V lost 2 bases to trimming and J lost 6 bases, with 10 bases between them. Germline CDR1 and CDR2: SGHTA and FQGTGA.

This sequence joins TRBV19 and TRBJ2-1; D could derive from TRBD1 or TRBD2 (6 bases each). Per the germline V gene, CDR1 is LNHDA and CDR2 is SQIVND (reference sequence). Trimming took off 5 bases at V and 2 bases at J, with 13 bases between the two ends. The CDR3 has 15 amino acids. CDR3 bases: TGTGCCAGTAGTCCCCAGGGGAGGACCTACAATGAGCAGTTCTTC. It encodes CASSPQGRTYNEQFF.

This clone has more than one count but fewer than ten. The chain uses TRBV19 and TRBJ2-4, with D perhaps matching TRBD1 (6 bases). Germline loops: CDR1 LNHDA, CDR2 SQIVND (reference sequence). The CDR3 contains 13 residues. Trimming removed 6 bases from V and 8 bases from J, with 14 bases in between. The DNA of the CDR3 is TGTGCCAGTAGCGGACCCACAGGGCACATTCAGTACTTC. Its translation: CASSGPTGHIQYF. The complete variable domain, with remaining parts taken from reference TRBV19 and TRBJ2-4, reads DGGITQSPKYLFRKEGQNVTLSCEQNLNHDAMYWYRQDPGQGLRLIYYSQIVNDFQKGDIAEGYSVSREKKESFPLTVTSAQKNPTAFYLCASSGPTGHIQYFGAGTRLSVL.

The chain carries TRBV20-1 and TRBJ2-7; no definite D call. Germline lookup yields CDR1 DFQATT and CDR2 SNEGSKA (reference sequence). The CDR3 has 11 residues. V was pared by 5 bases and J by 3 bases, with 8 bases between. CDR3 DNA sequence: TGCAGTGCTCCGGACGGCTACGAGCAGTACTTC. This sequence encodes CSAPDGYEQYF.

This clone was counted between two and nine times. The gene calls are TRBV25-1 and TRBJ1-1, with no clear D. Trimming took 2 bases from V and 11 from J, leaving 0 bases between them. CDR1 and CDR2 (germline): MGHDK, SYGVNS. This CDR3 contains 8 residues. The DNA for the CDR3 is TGTGCCAGCAGTGAAGCTTTCTTT. Translation gives CASSEAFF. Looking up the rest from reference TRBV25-1 and TRBJ1-1 gives the full variable domain: EADIYQTPRYLVIGTGKKITLECSQTMGHDKMYWYQQDPGMELHLIHYSYGVNSTEKGDLSSESTVSRIRTEHFPLTLESARPSHTSQYLCASSEAFFGQGTRLTVV.

The table lists this clone with many counts. V and J are TRBV5-4 and TRBJ2-1; either TRBD1 or TRBD2 may fit D (7 bases each). Trimming removed 1 base at V and 6 bases at J, with 14 bases between. This CDR3 contains 15 residues. The V gene's germline CDR1 is SGHNT and CDR2 YYREEE (reference sequence). CDR3 sequence (DNA): TGTGCCAGCAGCTTGCCGCAGGGGGAGGGCAATGAGCAGTTCTTC. It is translated as CASSLPQGEGNEQFF.

The V gene is TRBV25-1, the J gene TRBJ2-7; D is perhaps TRBD1 (6 bases). Trimming left V 4 bases short and J 0 bases short, with 7 bases between. The CDR3 totals 13 residues. Germline CDR1 is MGHDK and CDR2 is SYGVNS. CDR3 DNA sequence: TGTGCCAGCAGTGGGGACACCTCCTACGAGCAGTACTTC. Amino acids: CASSGDTSYEQYF.

This clone was seen only a few times. The gene calls are TRBV27 and TRBJ2-3, with 9 bases fitting TRBD1. Germline trimming cut 5 bases from V and 0 bases from J; bases unmatched to any gene: 3. The CDR3 has 15 amino acids. Germline assignment: CDR1 MNHEY and CDR2 SMNVEV (reference sequence). The CDR3: CASSTQGASTDTQYF. The CDR3 bases are TGTGCCAGCAGTACACAGGGGGCCAGCACAGATACGCAGTATTTT.

The rearrangement uses TRBV5-1 and TRBJ2-5; 9 nucleotides line up with TRBD1. This CDR3 is built from 15 residues. V lost 0 bases and J lost 4; bases outside the gene matches: 4. Germline V lookup: CDR1 SGHRS, CDR2 YFSETQ. The CDR3 coding sequence is TGCGCCAGCAGCTTGGGGGACAGGGATGTAGAGACCCAGTACTTC. Translating gives CASSLGDRDVETQYF.

The chain couples TRBV19 to TRBJ2-4, with 7 bases identical to TRBD2. The V segment lost 5 bases and the J segment 0 bases; nucleotides outside the gene matches: 7. This CDR3 is built from 16 residues. CDR1 is LNHDA and CDR2 is SQIVND in the germline V gene (reference sequence). CDR3 residues: CASSSKGREAKNIQYF. The CDR3 bases are TGTGCCAGTAGTTCGAAAGGGAGGGAAGCCAAAAACATTCAGTACTTC.

There are a few counts of this clone. This same CDR3 is encoded by further DNA sequences in the sample. The chain couples TRBV14 to TRBJ2-7; D gene unclear. There are 12 residues in the CDR3. The germline V gene encodes CDR1 SGHDN and CDR2 FVKESK. V was cut by 1 base and J by 2 bases, with 3 bases left in between. CDR3 loop: CASSQVPYEQYF. The CDR3 DNA reads as TGTGCCAGCAGCCAAGTGCCCTACGAGCAGTACTTC.